A single sample gave rise to the 20 T cell receptor beta chains below, sequenced in a study of blood T cell repertoires in COVID-19. Repertoires were generated with immunoSEQ multiplex PCR, while TCRdb's copy carries only in-frame clones and drops some. The sample has more than 85,000 clones, around 90% seen once. The sequenced sample consisted of peripheral blood. The receptor source for this set is a human donor with COVID-19, enrolled during active disease. The donor label of this sample is uncertain.

The chain has TRBV6-6 and TRBJ1-2, with D maybe TRBD1 (6 bases). The V end lost 6 bases, the J end lost 6 bases, and 14 bases lay between the germline ends. The germline CDR1 and CDR2 sequences are MNHNY and SVGAGI (reference sequence). The CDR3 extends over 13 amino acids. The CDR3 protein is CASSDARGNGYTF. CDR3 DNA sequence: TGTGCCAGCAGCGACGCCAGGGGAAATGGCTACACCTTC.

The J gene is TRBJ1-1, the V gene TRBV10-3; D unclear. Germline V gene data show CDR1 as ENHRY and CDR2 as SYGVKD. The CDR3 contains 12 residues. Trimming left V 0 bases short and J 7 bases short, with 6 bases between. The CDR3 loop is CAISESVVEAFF. DNA for the CDR3: TGTGCCATCAGTGAGTCCGTCGTTGAAGCTTTCTTT.

The V and J genes are TRBV13 and TRBJ2-5; a weak D match, TRBD2 (6 bases). V dropped 0 bases and J dropped 7 bases, with 15 bases sitting between them. This CDR3 comprises 15 residues. Germline V gene sequence: CDR1 PRHDT, CDR2 FYEKMQ (reference sequence). Here the CDR3 DNA reads TGTGCCAGCAGCTTAGGTGGTCGGGGGTACGGGACCCAGTACTTC. It encodes CASSLGGRGYGTQYF. Looking up the rest from reference TRBV13 and TRBJ2-5 gives the full variable domain: AAGVIQSPRHLIKEKRETATLKCYPIPRHDTVYWYQQGPGQDPQFLISFYEKMQSDKGSIPDRFSAQQFSDYHSELNMSSLELGDSALYFCASSLGGRGYGTQYFGPGTRLLVL.

The rearrangement joins TRBV7-9 to TRBJ1-4, with D possibly TRBD1 on 5 matching bases. CDR3 size: 15 residues. V was trimmed by 3 bases and J by 8 bases, leaving 16 bases between them. Germline V lookup: CDR1 SEHNR, CDR2 FQNEAQ (reference sequence). CDR3 loop: CASSFLWQGWEKLFF. The DNA of the CDR3 is TGTGCCAGCAGCTTCCTCTGGCAGGGTTGGGAAAAACTGTTTTTT.

The chain recombines TRBV11-2 with TRBJ1-1; D unresolved. The CDR3 is 13 amino acids. Trimming removed 2 bases from V and 5 bases from J, with 9 bases in between. Per germline, CDR1 SGHAT and CDR2 FQNNGV. CDR3 protein: CASSLPTRTEAFF. The CDR3 bases are TGTGCCAGCAGCTTACCGACAAGGACTGAAGCTTTCTTT. The full variable domain, in which reference TRBV11-2 and TRBJ1-1 provide the parts outside the CDR3, is EAGVAQSPRYKIIEKRQSVAFWCNPISGHATLYWYQQILGQGPKLLIQFQNNGVVDDSQLPKDRFSAERLKGVDSTLKIQPAKLEDSAVYLCASSLPTRTEAFFGQGTRLTVV.

This clone was detected once. This chain joins TRBV19 and TRBJ2-5; the match to TRBD1 covers 12 bases. The V and J ends lost 6 bases and 8 bases, in that order; junction bases with no gene match: 4. From germline, CDR1 is LNHDA and CDR2 SQIVND (reference sequence). This CDR3 comprises 13 residues. The CDR3 DNA reads as TGTGCCAGTAGCGCCGGGACAGGGGGCACCCAGTACTTC. This translates into CASSAGTGGTQYF.

V usage is TRBV12-3 or TRBV12-4 and J usage is TRBJ2-7; possibly TRBD1 for D (5 bases). The CDR3 loop spans 13 amino acids. The V end lost 6 bases, the J end lost 3 bases, and 12 bases lay between the germline ends. Written as DNA, the CDR3 is TGTGCCAGCAGCCTAAGAAGGGGCTACGAGCAGTACTTC. The encoded protein is CASSLRRGYEQYF.

The J gene is TRBJ2-7, the V gene TRBV6-5; D gene ambiguous. This CDR3 spans 15 amino acids. V was pared by 0 bases and J by 1 base, with 10 bases between. The germline CDR1 and CDR2 sequences are MNHEY and SVGAGI. The DNA of the CDR3 is TGTGCCAGCAGTTACTCGGTGGCGGAGTCCTACGAGCAGTACTTC. Its translation is CASSYSVAESYEQYF.

The chain employs TRBV10-3 and TRBJ2-1; 9 bases align to TRBD2. The CDR3 loop spans 19 amino acids. J lost 4 bases, V lost 4 bases, and 17 bases had no gene match. CDR1 is ENHRY, CDR2 SYGVKD, per germline. The DNA for the CDR3 is TGTGCCATCAGTGTAAGAAGGCGGGGGGGCGCTTCTACTTACAATGAGCAGTTCTTC. It yields the protein CAISVRRRGGASTYNEQFF.

V and J are TRBV3-1 (or the pseudogene TRBV3-2) and TRBJ1-5, with 9 bases lining up with TRBD1. Trimming removed 6 bases from V and 6 bases from J; junction bases left unmatched: 6. Germline CDR1 reads LGHDT; CDR2 reads YNNKEL (reference sequence). The CDR3 has 14 amino acids. CDR3 sequence reads: CASSQGQGTQPQHF. CDR3 nucleotide sequence: TGTGCCAGCAGTCAGGGACAGGGTACTCAGCCCCAGCATTTT.

V gene TRBV7-3 combines with J gene TRBJ2-2, with a weak D call TRBD2 (6 bases). The germline V gene has CDR1 SGHTA and CDR2 FQGTGA. The CDR3 loop spans 13 amino acids. Trimming took off 8 bases at V and 4 bases at J, with 11 bases between the two ends. CDR3 protein: CASGRDRTGELFF. The CDR3 DNA sequence: TGTGCCAGCGGGCGGGACCGCACCGGGGAGCTGTTTTTT.

This clone was seen only a few times. CDR3 nucleotide sequence: TGTGCCAGCAGCCAAGATCCGGCAGACTATTACTATGGCTACACCTTC. Protein sequence: CASSQDPADYYYGYTF. The chain carries TRBV3-1 (or the pseudogene TRBV3-2) and TRBJ1-2; D not certain. Germline assignment: CDR1 LGHDT and CDR2 YNNKEL (reference sequence). The length of the CDR3 is 16 residues. Between the trimmed V and J ends, which lost 0 bases and 3 bases, there was a span of 14 bases.

The V and J genes are TRBV11-3 and TRBJ2-7; 7 nucleotides match TRBD1. CDR1 is SGHNT, CDR2 YENEEA, per germline. V lost 4 bases to trimming and J lost 5 bases; unmatched junction nucleotides: 2. The CDR3 covers 12 residues. The CDR3, as DNA: TGTGCCAGCAGCTATGGACAGGACGAGCAGTACTTC. Amino acids: CASSYGQDEQYF.

The chain couples TRBV9 to TRBJ2-2, with D uncertain. V lost 1 base and J 0 bases, leaving 16 bases between the germline ends. CDR1 is SGDLS, CDR2 YYNGEE, per germline. This CDR3 spans 18 amino acids. CDR3 amino acids: CASSVSIAVLANTGELFF. CDR3 DNA: TGTGCCAGCAGCGTATCTATAGCAGTTCTCGCGAACACCGGGGAGCTGTTTTTT.

This clone was seen more than once but under ten times. The chain uses TRBV18 and TRBJ1-2; the D gene is possibly TRBD1 (6 bases). V was pared by 4 bases and J by 2 bases, with 14 bases between. The CDR3 sequence is 15 residues long. CDR1 and CDR2 (germline): KGHSH, LQKENI. CDR3 loop: CASSHSTGGNYGYTF. The CDR3 region has the DNA TGTGCCAGCTCACACTCGACAGGTGGAAACTATGGCTACACCTTC.

V and J are TRBV4-1 and TRBJ2-3; D remains ambiguous. There are 14 residues in the CDR3. CDR1 is MGHRA and CDR2 is YSYEKL in the germline V gene. The V and J ends lost 4 bases and 0 bases respectively, with 8 bases between them. CDR3 DNA: TGCGCCAGCAGCCCCCAGGAAAGCACAGATACGCAGTATTTT. Translating it yields CASSPQESTDTQYF.

The chain is built from TRBV10-2 and TRBJ2-5; 7 nucleotides align to TRBD2. Trimming cost V 2 bases and J 1 base; bases outside gene matches: 1. Germline V lookup: CDR1 WSHSY, CDR2 SAAADI. The length of the CDR3 is 14 residues. This CDR3 reads CASSEGTTQETQYF. The CDR3 region has the DNA TGCGCCAGCAGTGAGGGGACTACCCAAGAGACCCAGTACTTC.

The chain employs TRBV18 and TRBJ2-2, with 12 positions matching TRBD2. Germline-derived CDR1 and CDR2 are KGHSH and LQKENI. Trimming removed 0 bases from V and 3 bases from J; junction bases left unmatched: 5. The CDR3 contains 18 residues. The CDR3 sequence is CASSPPTSGRIDTGELFF. The CDR3 DNA sequence: TGTGCCAGCTCACCACCGACTAGCGGGAGAATAGACACCGGGGAGCTGTTTTTT.

The chain combines TRBV19 with TRBJ1-5; D uncertain. The V and J ends lost 5 bases and 3 bases respectively, with 8 bases between them. The CDR3 is 13 amino acids. Germline-derived CDR1 and CDR2 are LNHDA and SQIVND (reference sequence). The CDR3 nucleotides read TGTGCCAGTAGTCCGGGAATCAATCAGCCCCAGCATTTT. Its translation is CASSPGINQPQHF.

V and J are TRBV27 and TRBJ1-4; D is perhaps TRBD1 (5 bases). The V and J ends lost 4 bases and 12 bases respectively, with 9 bases between them. This CDR3 spans 11 amino acids. CDR1 and CDR2 (germline): MNHEY, SMNVEV (reference sequence). CDR3 nucleotide sequence: TGTGCCAGCAGTTGGAGGGGACAACTGTTTTTT. Its protein product is CASSWRGQLFF.